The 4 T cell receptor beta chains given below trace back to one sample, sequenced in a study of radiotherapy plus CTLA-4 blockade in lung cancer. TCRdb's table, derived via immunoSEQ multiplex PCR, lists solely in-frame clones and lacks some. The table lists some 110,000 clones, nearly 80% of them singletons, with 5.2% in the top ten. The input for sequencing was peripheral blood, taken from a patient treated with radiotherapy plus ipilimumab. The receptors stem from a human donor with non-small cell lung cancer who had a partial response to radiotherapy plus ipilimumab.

The CDR3 sequence is CASSFSMNTEAFF. Here the CDR3 DNA reads TGTGCCAGCAGCTTTTCAATGAACACTGAAGCTTTCTTT. This chain joins TRBV7-2 and TRBJ1-1; D not certain. The V gene lost 3 bases and the J gene lost 0 bases, with 5 bases spanning the gap. CDR1 and CDR2 from the germline V gene are SGHTA and FQGNSA. The CDR3 extends over 13 amino acids. The entire variable domain, with the rest obtained from reference TRBV7-2 and TRBJ1-1, is as follows: GAGVSQSPSNKVTEKGKDVELRCDPISGHTALYWYRQSLGQGLEFLIYFQGNSAPDKSGLPSDRFSAERTGGSVSTLTIQRTQQEDSAVYLCASSFSMNTEAFFGQGTRLTVV.

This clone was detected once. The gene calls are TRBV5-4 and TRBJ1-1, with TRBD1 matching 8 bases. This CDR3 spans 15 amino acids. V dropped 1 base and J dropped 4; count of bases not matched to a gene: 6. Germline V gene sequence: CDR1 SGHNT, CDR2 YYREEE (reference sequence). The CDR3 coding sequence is TGTGCCAGCAGCTTGAGGTCAGGGGGCGGCACTGAAGCTTTCTTT. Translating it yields CASSLRSGGGTEAFF.

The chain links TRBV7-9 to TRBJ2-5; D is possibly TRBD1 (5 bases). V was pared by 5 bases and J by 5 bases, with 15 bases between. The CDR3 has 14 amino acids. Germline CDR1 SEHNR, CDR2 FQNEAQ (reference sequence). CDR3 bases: TGTGCCAGCAGCCTTAGTGGCAGGGTCGAGACCCAGTACTTC. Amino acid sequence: CASSLSGRVETQYF.

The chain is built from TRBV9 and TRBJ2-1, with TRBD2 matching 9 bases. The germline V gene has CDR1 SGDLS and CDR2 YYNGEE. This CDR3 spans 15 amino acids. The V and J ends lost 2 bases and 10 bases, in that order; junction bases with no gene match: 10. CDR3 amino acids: CASSVQASGIREQFF. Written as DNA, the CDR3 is TGTGCCAGCAGCGTCCAGGCTAGCGGGATCAGAGAGCAGTTCTTC.